Listed here are 20 T cell receptor beta chains from one sample, sequenced in a study of blood T cells in healthy people across ages. A J-beta primer mix and a sample-barcoded 5' primer were used in a second PCR of about 7 to 12 cycles. TCRdb re-called the 5' RACE reads with MiXCR, one entry per CDR3 protein. Of fewer than 2,000,000 distinct CDR3 sequences detected, around 36% appear once; the ten largest clones hold around 10%. The sample taken for sequencing was blood. These TCRs come from a woman under 40 in good health.

About this clonotype: A junction end diverges from the germline sequence, so it may reflect a read error. The V gene is TRBV10-3, the J gene TRBJ2-3; possible D gene TRBD1, 6 bases. The CDR3 loop spans 14 amino acids. Germline CDR1 reads ENHRY; CDR2 reads SYGVKD. CDR3 region: CAISRLQGTDTRYF. The CDR3 DNA sequence: TGTGCCATCAGCAGATTACAGGGTACAGATACGCGGTATTTT.

The sample holds a few counts of this clonotype. V is TRBV25-1 and J is TRBJ1-6; no definite D call. The length of the CDR3 is 15 residues. Trimming took 4 bases from V and 4 from J, leaving 11 bases between them. Germline-derived CDR1 and CDR2 are MGHDK and SYGVNS. Written as DNA, the CDR3 is TGTGCCAGCAGTGGGACCAGCCATTATAATTCACCCCTCCACTTT. This encodes CASSGTSHYNSPLHF.

This chain uses TRBV6-5 with TRBJ1-1, with TRBD1 identical over 7 bases. This CDR3 comprises 15 residues. Germline lookup yields CDR1 MNHEY and CDR2 SVGAGI. V was clipped by 5 bases and J by 1 base; unmatched bases: 7. CDR3 protein: CASSIRTGGNTEAFF. The CDR3 DNA reads as TGTGCCAGCAGTATCAGGACAGGCGGGAACACTGAAGCTTTCTTT.

This clonotype turned up a few times. DNA for the CDR3: TGTGCCACGATGAGCTCTGGGGCCAACGTCCTGACTTTC. Amino acid sequence: CATMSSGANVLTF. The V and J genes are TRBV28 and TRBJ2-6; no clear D gene. The V end lost 10 bases, the J end lost 0 bases, and 7 bases lay between the germline ends. The CDR3 is 13 residues long. Germline values: CDR1 MDHEN, CDR2 SYDVKM.

V usage is TRBV29-1 and J usage is TRBJ1-5; D not resolved. Germline loops: CDR1 SQVTM, CDR2 ANQGSEA. The CDR3 extends over 14 amino acids. Trimming left V 6 bases short and J 2 bases short, with 14 bases between. CDR3 sequence reads: CSVTVGLGNQPQHF. In DNA form, the CDR3 reads TGCAGCGTAACGGTAGGCCTGGGCAATCAGCCCCAGCATTTT.

As regards this clonotype: One end of the junction is discordant with germline, which a read error may explain. The V and J genes are TRBV9 and TRBJ2-1; TRBD2 matches at 11 bases. This CDR3 is 17 amino acids long. Germline assignment: CDR1 SGDLS and CDR2 YYNGEE. CDR3 nucleotide sequence: TGTGCCAGCAGCGTAGGATCTAGCGGGGGGCGGTACAATGGGCAGTTCTTC. Translating gives CASSVGSSGGRYNGQFF. The full variable domain, its missing parts supplied by reference TRBV9 and TRBJ2-1, is DSGVTQTPKHLITATGQRVTLRCSPRSGDLSVYWYQQSLDQGLQFLIQYYNGEERAKGNILERFSAQQFPDLHSELNLSSLELGDSALYFCASSVGSSGGRYNGQFFGPGTRLTVL.

The V and J genes are TRBV20-1 and TRBJ2-7; 8 bases are a match to TRBD2. Trimming cost V 4 bases and J 5 bases; bases outside gene matches: 13. This CDR3 has 15 residues. The germline V gene encodes CDR1 DFQATT and CDR2 SNEGSKA (reference sequence). The CDR3 nucleotides read TGCAGTGCTACCCCTTCAAGCGGGAGTTCCAACGAGCAGTACTTC. It yields the protein CSATPSSGSSNEQYF.

The chain joins TRBV11-2 to TRBJ1-2; TRBD1 might be the D (6 bases). The CDR3 contains 13 residues. V lost 8 bases to trimming and J lost 4 bases, with 14 bases between them. Looked up from germline, CDR1 is SGHAT and CDR2 is FQNNGV. The CDR3 loop is CASSPPGVYGYTF. CDR3 nucleotide sequence: TGTGCCAGCTCCCCCCCAGGGGTCTATGGCTACACCTTC.

The gene calls are TRBV7-6 and TRBJ2-7; 7 positions agree with TRBD1. CDR1 SGHVS and CDR2 FNYEAQ come from the germline V gene. This CDR3 is 14 amino acids long. With 5 bases clipped from V and 2 bases from J, the junction kept 6 bases outside the gene matches. The CDR3 region has the DNA TGTGCCAGCAGCACCCACGGACAGGCCTACGAGCAGTACTTC. Translated: CASSTHGQAYEQYF.

The sample holds a few counts of this clonotype. The chain recombines TRBV25-1 with TRBJ1-2; weak D call: TRBD1 (5 bases). Germline assignment: CDR1 MGHDK and CDR2 SYGVNS. Trimming removed 6 bases from V and 8 bases from J, with 19 bases in between. The CDR3 runs 14 residues. CDR3 in DNA: TGTGCCAGCAGAATGACAGCTGCGGGGGAGGGCTACACCTTC. Translated: CASRMTAAGEGYTF.

The chain recombines TRBV2 with TRBJ2-3; maybe TRBD2 (7 bases). Germline assignment: CDR1 SNHLY and CDR2 FYNNEI. The CDR3 is 14 residues long. The V and J ends lost 4 bases and 5 bases respectively, with 13 bases between them. DNA for the CDR3: TGTGCCAGCAGTGTGCGGGGGCGGGTAGATACGCAGTATTTT. This sequence encodes CASSVRGRVDTQYF.

There are a few counts of this clonotype. The chain recombines TRBV30 with TRBJ2-3; D ambiguous. This CDR3 has 14 residues. Germline values: CDR1 GTSNPN, CDR2 SVGIG (reference sequence). The V end was cut by 2 bases, the J end by 3 bases, with 12 bases between. The CDR3 loop reads CAWSSSSLTDTQYF. DNA for the CDR3: TGTGCCTGGAGTTCGAGTAGTCTAACAGATACGCAGTATTTT.

The table lists this clonotype with a few counts. This chain joins TRBV6-5 and TRBJ1-1, with a tentative D call TRBD1 (6 bases). V was cut by 5 bases and J by 4 bases, with 14 bases left in between. The germline gives CDR1 MNHEY, CDR2 SVGAGI. CDR3 size: 14 residues. The CDR3 spells CASSPITGPTEAFF. CDR3 coding DNA: TGTGCCAGCAGTCCTATAACAGGGCCCACTGAAGCTTTCTTT.

The sample holds a few counts of this clonotype. Here the CDR3 DNA reads TGTGCCATCAGGGACATAGGGTTCGACGGAGAGACCCAGTACTTC. This gives the protein CAIRDIGFDGETQYF. The chain joins TRBV10-3 to TRBJ2-5, with TRBD1 as a possible D gene (5 bases). Germline V gives CDR1 ENHRY, CDR2 SYGVKD. The CDR3 runs to 15 residues. V lost 6 bases to trimming and J lost 4 bases, with 18 bases between them.

The chain links TRBV5-5 to TRBJ1-5; D perhaps matches TRBD1 (6 bases). Trimming took off 4 bases at V and 1 base at J, with 12 bases between the two ends. CDR1 and CDR2 from the germline V gene are SGHKS and YYEKEE (reference sequence). This CDR3 contains 15 residues. CDR3 residues: CASSARGTSNQPQHF. For the CDR3, the DNA is TGTGCCAGCAGCGCCCGCGGGACAAGCAATCAGCCCCAGCATTTT.

The genes are TRBV5-1 and TRBJ2-5, with 12 bases that match TRBD2. The V gene end was trimmed by 3 bases and the J gene end by 3 bases; junction bases not matched to a gene: 6. The CDR3 contains 16 residues. CDR1 and CDR2 from the germline V gene are SGHRS and YFSETQ. The CDR3 loop is CASSSVLAGGKETQYF. In nucleotides, the CDR3 is TGCGCCAGCAGCTCCGTACTAGCGGGGGGAAAAGAGACCCAGTACTTC.

This chain joins TRBV9 and TRBJ2-3; the D is unclear. Germline V gene lookup returns CDR1 SGDLS and CDR2 YYNGEE. The CDR3 is 16 residues long. Deletions cut 0 bases from V and 2 bases from J, with 13 bases between. CDR3 DNA: TGTGCCAGCAGCGTAGAAGCACACCTAAACACAGATACGCAGTATTTT. It encodes CASSVEAHLNTDTQYF.

This clonotype was counted only a few times. This sequence joins TRBV5-1 and TRBJ2-3; D unclear. Germline CDR1 and CDR2: SGHRS and YFSETQ. This CDR3 contains 16 residues. Deletions cut 0 bases from V and 2 bases from J, with 13 bases between. The CDR3 region is CASSLVVSRFTDTQYF. As DNA, the CDR3 is TGCGCCAGCAGCTTGGTTGTCTCGAGGTTCACAGATACGCAGTATTTT.

The chain recombines TRBV5-6 with TRBJ2-5, with TRBD1 matching over 9 bases. The germline V gene encodes CDR1 SGHDT and CDR2 YYEEEE. Trimming at V came to 0 bases and at J to 4 bases, leaving 4 bases not matched to a gene. The CDR3 length is 15 residues. The CDR3 nucleotides are TGTGCCAGCAGCTTGGTGGACAGGGGAACAGAGACCCAGTACTTC. Translation gives CASSLVDRGTETQYF.

The chain links TRBV20-1 to TRBJ2-2; D may be TRBD1 or TRBD2 (5 bases each). This CDR3 spans 13 amino acids. Germline CDR1 DFQATT, CDR2 SNEGSKA (reference sequence). The V end lost 8 bases, the J end lost 6 bases, and 16 bases lay between the germline ends. DNA of the CDR3: TGCAGTCCCTACGGGGCCCACCCCGGGGAGCTGTTTTTT. Amino acids: CSPYGAHPGELFF.